Listed below are T cell receptor beta chains from one sample, sequenced in a study of T-cell memory formation after mild COVID-19. TCRdb re-called the 5' RACE reads with MiXCR, one entry per CDR3 protein. Of about 250,000 distinct CDR3 sequences in the sample, 15% were seen once. Sequencing was carried out using PBMCs or a T cell subset sorted from them (not recorded which). The receptor set was obtained from an adult woman who had mild COVID-19 (a few samples of this study predate the infection). Cell type and time point are not known. Both conserved end residues are part of each CDR3. D genes are given only for firm matches. Clone size, where shown, is once, few, many, or a class for clones that have expanded.

v_call,j_call,d_call,clone_size,cdr3_nt,cdr3_aa
TRBV5-4,TRBJ1-1,.,many,TGTGCCAGCAGCTTGGAAGAAGTTATGGCGCCGGGGTTGGTAGGGGCCGCAGTTGAAGCTTTCTTT,CASSLEEVMAPGLVGAAVEAFF
TRBV25-1,TRBJ2-3,TRBD1,.,TGTGCCAGCAGTGAATCAGGGACAGGGGCTCATACGCAGTATTTT,CASSESGTGAHTQYF
TRBV7-8,TRBJ1-2,.,few,TGTGCCAGCAGCTTAGACAGCGTCTATGGCTACACCTTC,CASSLDSVYGYTF
TRBV5-4,TRBJ1-5,.,many,TGTGCCAGTCTTACGGCGGTTTATAGCAATCAGCCCCAGCATTTT,CASLTAVYSNQPQHF
TRBV12-3/TRBV12-4,TRBJ1-6,TRBD1,.,TGTGCCAGCAGTTCACAGGGGGCTCGAGATTCACCCCTCCACTTT,CASSSQGARDSPLHF
TRBV4-3,TRBJ2-5,.,once,TGCGCCAGCAGCCTGGAGGGGGGGATGACCCAGTACTTC,CASSLEGGMTQYF
TRBV6-5,TRBJ2-1,TRBD2,.,TGTGCCAGCACCCCTAGCGGGAGGGCCTTAGGCAATGAGCAGTTCTTC,CASTPSGRALGNEQFF
TRBV4-2,TRBJ2-1,.,.,TGTGCCAGCAGCGATACAAGATGGGGGCAGAACAATGAGCAGTTCTTC,CASSDTRWGQNNEQFF
TRBV7-9,TRBJ1-3,.,few,TGTGCCAGCAGACTCCCCCAAAGGGCAGGGGTGACTAACACCATATATTTT,CASRLPQRAGVTNTIYF
TRBV4-2,TRBJ2-3,TRBD2,.,TGTGCCAGCAGCCAAGGGGCTAGCGGGAGTAGGAGCACAGATACGCAGTATTTT,CASSQGASGSRSTDTQYF
TRBV24-1,TRBJ2-6,.,few,TGTGCCACCAGTGATTCTGTGGCAGGTGGGCCTGGGGCCAACGTCCTGACTTTC,CATSDSVAGGPGANVLTF
TRBV18,TRBJ1-1,.,many,TGTGCCAGCTCCCCCCAACAGGGCCACACTGAAGCTTTCTTT,CASSPQQGHTEAFF
TRBV9,TRBJ2-3,.,.,TGTGCCAGCAGCGTCGACAGAAGCACAGATACGCAGTATTTT,CASSVDRSTDTQYF
TRBV11-2,TRBJ1-5,.,.,TGTGCCAGCAGCCCGCTTGGGGAAGGGAATCAGCCCCAGCATTTT,CASSPLGEGNQPQHF
TRBV7-6,TRBJ2-5,.,.,TGTGCCAGCAGCTTAGGGGGTTTGGTCGCAGAGACCCAGTACTTC,CASSLGGLVAETQYF
TRBV30,TRBJ2-1,.,few,TGTGCCTGGACGAAGGGGGGATCCTACAATGAGCAGTTCTTC,CAWTKGGSYNEQFF
TRBV30,TRBJ1-3,.,few,TGTGCCTGGAGTTCCGGGGCCGCCCCGGCCAACACCATATATTTT,CAWSSGAAPANTIYF